Listed below are T cell receptor beta chains from one sample, sequenced in a study of T cell responses to AZD1222 COVID-19 vaccine. TCRdb's copy holds only in-frame clones and misses some; the assay was immunoSEQ multiplex PCR. The sample has approximately 77,000 clones; more than 90% are singletons. This specimen consisted of peripheral blood, obtained 28 days after the second AZD1222 dose. These receptors were collected from an adult who received the AZD1222 COVID-19 vaccine. CDR3s include the opening cysteine and the closing phenylalanine or tryptophan. The order of the fields is V gene, D gene, J gene, clone size, CDR3 protein, CDR3 DNA. A D gene is named only where the DNA matches it firmly. Clone size, where shown, is once, few, many, or a class for clones that have expanded.

v_gene: TRBV4-2; d_gene: TRBD1; j_gene: TRBJ1-4; abundance: -; CDR3aa: CASSQGTGGEISKTKKLFF; CDR3nt: TGTGCCAGCAGCCAAGGGACAGGGGGCGAGATATCGAAAACGAAAAAACTGTTTTTT
v_gene: TRBV5-1; d_gene: -; j_gene: TRBJ2-5; abundance: -; CDR3aa: CASSTNRVPSGETQYF; CDR3nt: TGCGCCAGCAGCACGAACCGGGTCCCTTCGGGGGAGACCCAGTACTTC
v_gene: TRBV9; d_gene: -; j_gene: TRBJ2-7; abundance: -; CDR3aa: CASSVDKVSRYEQYF; CDR3nt: TGTGCCAGCAGCGTAGATAAGGTTTCCCGCTACGAGCAGTACTTC
v_gene: TRBV7-9; d_gene: TRBD1; j_gene: TRBJ1-5; abundance: -; CDR3aa: CASSKTGGAQHF; CDR3nt: TGTGCCAGCAGCAAGACAGGGGGAGCCCAGCATTTT
v_gene: TRBV5-4; d_gene: -; j_gene: TRBJ1-1; abundance: -; CDR3aa: CASSPQGVNTEAFF; CDR3nt: TGTGCCAGCAGCCCGCAGGGCGTGAACACTGAAGCTTTCTTT
v_gene: TRBV29-1; d_gene: -; j_gene: TRBJ1-1; abundance: -; CDR3aa: CSAASGHMNTEAFF; CDR3nt: TGCAGCGCCGCTTCGGGCCACATGAACACTGAAGCTTTCTTT
v_gene: TRBV15; d_gene: -; j_gene: TRBJ1-4; abundance: -; CDR3aa: CATSRWAALNEKLFF; CDR3nt: TGTGCCACCAGCAGGTGGGCGGCGCTGAATGAAAAACTGTTTTTT
v_gene: TRBV21-1; d_gene: -; j_gene: TRBJ1-3; abundance: once; CDR3aa: CASSTPSRDRVPAGNTIYF; CDR3nt: TGTGCCAGCAGCACGCCCTCCCGGGACAGGGTACCAGCTGGAAACACCATATATTTT
v_gene: TRBV10-3; d_gene: TRBD2; j_gene: TRBJ2-1; abundance: -; CDR3aa: CAISDGLAGGRDEQFF; CDR3nt: TGTGCCATCAGTGATGGACTAGCGGGAGGTCGGGATGAGCAGTTCTTC
v_gene: TRBV11-2; d_gene: TRBD1; j_gene: TRBJ2-5; abundance: -; CDR3aa: CASSLEVGQGLGTQYF; CDR3nt: TGTGCCAGCAGCTTAGAGGTTGGACAGGGGTTAGGGACCCAGTACTTC
v_gene: TRBV5-1; d_gene: TRBD1; j_gene: TRBJ1-5; abundance: -; CDR3aa: CASSPGTAIINSNQPQHF; CDR3nt: TGCGCCAGCAGCCCCGGGACAGCCATAATTAATAGCAATCAGCCCCAGCATTTT
v_gene: TRBV6-5; d_gene: -; j_gene: TRBJ1-5; abundance: -; CDR3aa: CASSSYETGPQHF; CDR3nt: TGTGCCAGCAGTTCCTACGAAACGGGGCCCCAGCATTTT
v_gene: TRBV12-3/TRBV12-4; d_gene: -; j_gene: TRBJ1-2; abundance: -; CDR3aa: CASSLTTNYGYTF; CDR3nt: TGTGCCAGCAGTTTGACAACTAACTATGGCTACACCTTC
v_gene: TRBV13; d_gene: -; j_gene: TRBJ2-7; abundance: -; CDR3aa: CASSNRGTYEQYF; CDR3nt: TGTGCCAGCAGTAATCGGGGGACCTACGAGCAGTACTTC
v_gene: TRBV2; d_gene: -; j_gene: TRBJ2-7; abundance: once; CDR3aa: CASTGLARTYEQYF; CDR3nt: TGTGCCAGCACTGGGCTAGCGCGTACCTACGAGCAGTACTTC
v_gene: TRBV6-5; d_gene: -; j_gene: TRBJ1-1; abundance: -; CDR3aa: CASSTISTNTEAFF; CDR3nt: TGTGCCAGCAGCACAATTTCCACGAACACTGAAGCTTTCTTT
v_gene: TRBV28; d_gene: TRBD1; j_gene: TRBJ1-1; abundance: -; CDR3aa: CASSPPDRKAFF; CDR3nt: TGTGCCAGCAGCCCCCCGGACAGGAAAGCTTTCTTT
v_gene: TRBV2; d_gene: -; j_gene: TRBJ1-1; abundance: -; CDR3aa: CASSRMGRIDEAFF; CDR3nt: TGTGCCAGCAGTAGGATGGGCAGAATAGATGAAGCTTTCTTT
v_gene: TRBV5-1; d_gene: -; j_gene: TRBJ2-3; abundance: -; CDR3aa: CASSLGVRGTDTQYF; CDR3nt: TGCGCCAGCAGCTTGGGTGTGCGGGGCACAGATACGCAGTATTTT
v_gene: TRBV27; d_gene: TRBD1; j_gene: TRBJ2-7; abundance: -; CDR3aa: CASSLSKGQTYEQYF; CDR3nt: TGTGCCAGCAGTTTATCGAAGGGACAGACCTACGAGCAGTACTTC
v_gene: TRBV5-1; d_gene: -; j_gene: TRBJ2-1; abundance: -; CDR3aa: CASSLGPLGTVNEQFF; CDR3nt: TGCGCCAGCAGCTTGGGCCCTCTCGGGACTGTCAATGAGCAGTTCTTC
v_gene: TRBV4-2; d_gene: -; j_gene: TRBJ1-6; abundance: -; CDR3aa: CASSQEPRNSPLHF; CDR3nt: TGTGCCAGCAGCCAAGAACCTCGGAATTCACCCCTCCACTTT
v_gene: TRBV3-1/TRBV3-2; d_gene: -; j_gene: TRBJ1-1; abundance: once; CDR3aa: CASSQVVGSNTEAFF; CDR3nt: TGTGCCAGCAGCCAAGTGGTGGGTTCGAACACTGAAGCTTTCTTT
v_gene: TRBV28; d_gene: -; j_gene: TRBJ2-3; abundance: -; CDR3aa: CASSFTISTDTQYF; CDR3nt: TGTGCCAGCAGTTTTACCATTAGCACAGATACGCAGTATTTT
v_gene: TRBV9; d_gene: -; j_gene: TRBJ1-1; abundance: -; CDR3aa: CASSGAGVGNTEAFF; CDR3nt: TGTGCCAGCAGCGGTGCAGGGGTCGGGAACACTGAAGCTTTCTTT
v_gene: TRBV5-1; d_gene: -; j_gene: TRBJ1-2; abundance: -; CDR3aa: CASSLPSNGYTF; CDR3nt: TGCGCCAGCAGCTTGCCATCGAATGGCTACACCTTC
v_gene: TRBV7-8; d_gene: -; j_gene: TRBJ2-3; abundance: -; CDR3aa: CASNRPSTDTQYF; CDR3nt: TGTGCCAGCAACAGGCCGAGCACAGATACGCAGTATTTT
v_gene: TRBV28; d_gene: -; j_gene: TRBJ2-7; abundance: -; CDR3aa: CASSLWASSYEQYF; CDR3nt: TGTGCCAGCAGTTTATGGGCTAGCTCCTACGAGCAGTACTTC